This record covers a single T cell receptor (beta chain). These data belong to a study of blood T cell repertoires in COVID-19. The wider study: The cDNA or gDNA used as material had been derived from T cells, B-cell-depleted T cells, or PBMCs.

This CDR3 region has 16 residues. Germline lookup yields CDR1 LNHDA and CDR2 SQIVND (reference sequence). With 5 bases clipped from V and 8 bases from J, the junction kept 9 bases outside the gene matches. Profiled with immunoSEQ multiplex PCR; TCRdb holds only in-frame clones, not every one. The data show about 300,000 clones, about 84% seen once. This TCR derives from a woman between 50 and 59 years old with acute or convalescent COVID-19. The chain uses TRBV19 and TRBJ2-1, with TRBD2 identical over 13 bases. The sample consisted of peripheral blood. CDR3 protein: CASSSRTSGSLYEQFF. CDR3 nucleotide sequence: TGTGCCAGTAGTTCGCGGACTAGCGGGAGTCTATATGAGCAGTTCTTC.